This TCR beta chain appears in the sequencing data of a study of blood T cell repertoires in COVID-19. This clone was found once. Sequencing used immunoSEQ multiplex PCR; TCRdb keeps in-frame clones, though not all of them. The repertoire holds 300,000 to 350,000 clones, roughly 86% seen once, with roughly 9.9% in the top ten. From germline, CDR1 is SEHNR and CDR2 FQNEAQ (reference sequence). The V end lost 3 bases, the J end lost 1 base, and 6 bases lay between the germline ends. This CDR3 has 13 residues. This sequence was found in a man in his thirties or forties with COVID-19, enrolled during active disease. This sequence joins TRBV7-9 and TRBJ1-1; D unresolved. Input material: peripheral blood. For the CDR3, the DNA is TGTGCCAGCAGCTTTAGTAAGAACACTGAAGCTTTCTTT. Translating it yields CASSFSKNTEAFF.